This T cell receptor (beta chain) was captured by sequencing in a study of PD-L1 blockade in urothelial cancer. Study-wide context: Researchers found blood samples held a median of 141,255 T cells.

Data came from immunoSEQ multiplex PCR; TCRdb stores just in-frame clones and leaves some out. Among tens of thousands of clones listed, 90% were seen once. CDR3 length equals 15 residues. Between the trimmed V and J ends, which lost 5 bases and 2 bases, there was a span of 16 bases. CDR1 and CDR2 from the germline V gene are SGHTA and FQGNSA. Sample: PBMCs, taken around atezolizumab (anti-PD-L1) treatment. V gene TRBV7-2 combines with J gene TRBJ2-7; perhaps TRBD1 as D (7 bases). The sequence came from a man between 65 and 80 years old with urothelial cancer. The CDR3: CASSPSAGQTYEQYF. CDR3 coding DNA: TGTGCCAGCAGCCCATCCGCGGGACAGACCTACGAGCAGTACTTC. Together with reference TRBV7-2 and TRBJ2-7, the CDR3 gives the full variable domain: GAGVSQSPSNKVTEKGKDVELRCDPISGHTALYWYRQSLGQGLEFLIYFQGNSAPDKSGLPSDRFSAERTGGSVSTLTIQRTQQEDSAVYLCASSPSAGQTYEQYFGPGTRLTVT.